This T cell receptor beta chain was recovered during a study of blood T cell repertoires in COVID-19. Study as a whole: Collection of acute and convalescent COVID-19 samples took place in the United States, Italy and Spain. Sample material is recorded as cDNA or gDNA derived from T cells, B-cell-depleted T cells, or PBMCs.

The germline V gene has CDR1 SGHNT and CDR2 YENEEA. Unmatched junction bases numbered 6, after V lost 0 bases and J lost 5 bases. CDR3 length: 16 residues. The study recruited people aged roughly 18 to 100 years across more than 20 US areas. Some clones are missing from TCRdb's copy, which holds only in-frame ones; the method was immunoSEQ multiplex PCR. This sample has a few hundred thousand clones, with 75% to 90% found just once. The receptor was derived from a young woman who had recovered from COVID-19. Sequencing input: PBMCs or T cells enriched from blood (not recorded which). This chain links TRBV11-3 with TRBJ1-2, with 10 positions matching TRBD1. Written as DNA, the CDR3 is TGTGCCAGCAGCTTAGATGGGACAGGGGAAGGGTATGGCTACACCTTC. Translating it yields CASSLDGTGEGYGYTF.